A single sample gave rise to the 23 T cell receptor beta chains below, sequenced in a study of T cell repertoires in cytomegalovirus infection. Their recognized antigens are unknown. TCRdb itself ran the reads through MiXCR, one entry per CDR3 protein. This sample has 340,000 or so distinct CDR3 sequences; approximately 25% occur once, and the top ten carry 13%. The sample was cultured PBMCs, taken from culture after CMV antigen stimulation. These receptors all stem from a human donor in good health (CMV status not recorded). Some clones in this sample may be carry-over from other donors' samples.

The genes are TRBV4-2 and TRBJ2-1; a possible D gene is TRBD2 (6 bases). This CDR3 has 20 residues. Germline CDR1 and CDR2: LGHNA and YNFKEQ. Trimming left V 3 bases short and J 2 bases short, with 26 bases between. The CDR3 sequence: CASSHTGLSGPFRTYNEQFF. The CDR3 nucleotides read TGTGCCAGCAGCCATACCGGACTAAGCGGGCCCTTCAGGACCTACAATGAGCAGTTCTTC.

The sample holds many counts of this clonotype. The chain recombines TRBV27 with TRBJ1-2; 8 bases match TRBD1. The length of the CDR3 is 12 residues. The V and J ends lost 5 bases and 10 bases, in that order; junction bases with no gene match: 6. Germline-derived CDR1 and CDR2 are MNHEY and SMNVEV (reference sequence). The CDR3 is CASSGTGGLYTF. CDR3 DNA: TGTGCCAGCAGTGGTACAGGGGGTCTCTACACCTTC.

This clonotype showed up just a few times. The chain links TRBV7-9 to TRBJ2-3, with 10 bases identical to TRBD2. The CDR3 runs 16 residues. Per germline, CDR1 SEHNR and CDR2 FQNEAQ (reference sequence). The junction had 7 bases not matched to a gene; V was cut back by 5 bases and J by 2 bases. The CDR3 DNA is TGTGCCAGCAGCGCCGGGACTAGCGAACACACAGATACGCAGTATTTT. This translates into CASSAGTSEHTDTQYF.

The V gene is TRBV28, the J gene TRBJ1-5; D is undetermined. CDR1 and CDR2 (germline): MDHEN, SYDVKM. This CDR3 spans 14 amino acids. Between the trimmed V and J ends, which lost 1 base and 10 bases, there was a span of 14 bases. The CDR3 loop is CASSLSRGIDPQHF. The CDR3 coding sequence is TGTGCCAGCAGTTTATCTCGGGGAATTGATCCCCAGCATTTT.

The chain couples TRBV19 to TRBJ2-5; the match to TRBD1 covers 7 bases. The germline gives CDR1 LNHDA, CDR2 SQIVND (reference sequence). CDR3 length: 14 residues. The J segment lost 4 bases and the V segment lost 5 bases, leaving 7 bases of the junction unmatched. CDR3 DNA: TGTGCCAGTAGTCCCGGACAGGCTGGAGAGACCCAGTACTTC. This codes for CASSPGQAGETQYF.

Only a few counts were recorded for this clonotype. The chain is built from TRBV28 and TRBJ2-5; D gene unclear. V was pared by 4 bases and J by 5 bases, with 11 bases between. The CDR3 loop spans 13 amino acids. Germline-derived CDR1 and CDR2 are MDHEN and SYDVKM. CDR3 DNA sequence: TGTGCCAGCAGTTACCGGACCTCGGAGACCCAGTACTTC. Protein: CASSYRTSETQYF. Based on the CDR3 plus reference TRBV28 and TRBJ2-5, the full variable domain is DVKVTQSSRYLVKRTGEKVFLECVQDMDHENMFWYRQDPGLGLRLIYFSYDVKMKEKGDIPEGYSVSREKKERFSLILESASTNQTSMYLCASSYRTSETQYFGPGTRLLVL.

In its sample, this clonotype was seen a few times. The chain recombines TRBV7-3 with TRBJ2-2; no definite D call. Germline loops: CDR1 SGHTA, CDR2 FQGTGA. The CDR3 runs 15 residues. The germline V and J ends were trimmed by 1 base and 1 base, with 7 bases remaining between them. The CDR3 coding sequence is TGTGCCAGCAGCTTAAGCCCCGTGAACACCGGGGAGCTGTTTTTT. It translates to CASSLSPVNTGELFF.

This chain uses TRBV4-3 with TRBJ1-6, with D possibly TRBD1 on 5 matching bases. Trimming took 0 bases from V and 0 from J, leaving 12 bases between them. From germline, CDR1 is LGHNA and CDR2 YSLEER. The CDR3 consists of 18 residues. The CDR3 spells CASSQDLRGSSYNSPLHF. As DNA, the CDR3 is TGCGCCAGCAGCCAAGATCTTAGGGGAAGCTCCTATAATTCACCCCTCCACTTT.

This clonotype was observed a handful of times. The V call is TRBV18, the J call TRBJ2-1; D gene uncertain. The CDR3 has 14 amino acids. Trimming shortened V by 6 bases and J by 10 bases, and 19 bases separated the two germline ends. Germline loops: CDR1 KGHSH, CDR2 LQKENI. The CDR3 loop reads CASSPAISGGEQFF. The CDR3 bases are TGTGCCAGCTCCCCGGCTATATCCGGCGGCGAGCAGTTCTTC. Full variable domain (missing parts from reference TRBV18 and TRBJ2-1): NAGVMQNPRHLVRRRGQEARLRCSPMKGHSHVYWYRQLPEEGLKFMVYLQKENIIDESGMPKERFSAEFPKEGPSILRIQQVVRGDSAAYFCASSPAISGGEQFFGPGTRLTVL.

This clonotype appeared a few times. The chain has TRBV6-1 and TRBJ1-3; TRBD1 agrees at 9 bases. CDR1 MNHNS and CDR2 SASEGT come from the germline V gene. Trimming cost V 5 bases and J 4 bases; bases outside gene matches: 9. The CDR3 runs 16 residues. The chain's CDR3 is CASSRLQGAGGNTIYF. CDR3 bases: TGTGCCAGCAGTCGACTACAGGGGGCAGGAGGAAACACCATATATTTT.

The rearrangement uses TRBV5-6 and TRBJ2-7; D is possibly TRBD1 or TRBD2 (7 bases each). Germline values: CDR1 SGHDT, CDR2 YYEEEE. The CDR3 is 14 amino acids. Trimming pared 7 bases from V and 6 bases from J, leaving 20 bases between. CDR3 DNA: TGTGCCAGCCGCGAAGCAGGGGGGGCCGGCGAGCAGTACTTC. Its protein product is CASREAGGAGEQYF.

V gene TRBV7-6 combines with J gene TRBJ1-2, with a tentative D call TRBD1 (6 bases). The CDR3 is 12 amino acids. The germline V and J ends were trimmed by 3 bases and 7 bases, with 9 bases remaining between them. Germline V gene lookup returns CDR1 SGHVS and CDR2 FNYEAQ. The CDR3 nucleotides read TGTGCCAGCAGCTTCACAGGGCCTGGCTACACCTTC. As protein: CASSFTGPGYTF.

This clonotype was counted at least ten times. The chain employs TRBV7-2 and TRBJ1-2; maybe TRBD1 (6 bases). In germline, CDR1 is SGHTA, CDR2 FQGNSA. The CDR3 runs 16 residues. V was trimmed by 5 bases and J by 4 bases, leaving 20 bases between them. The chain's CDR3 is CASSASGTGRAYGYTF. The CDR3 DNA reads TGTGCCAGCAGCGCATCAGGTACAGGGCGGGCCTATGGCTACACCTTC. Looking up the rest from reference TRBV7-2 and TRBJ1-2 gives the full variable domain: GAGVSQSPSNKVTEKGKDVELRCDPISGHTALYWYRQSLGQGLEFLIYFQGNSAPDKSGLPSDRFSAERTGGSVSTLTIQRTQQEDSAVYLCASSASGTGRAYGYTFGSGTRLTVV.

V and J are TRBV20-1 and TRBJ2-2, with TRBD2 identical over 10 bases. Trimming removed 0 bases from V and 3 bases from J; junction bases left unmatched: 10. The CDR3 is made up of 18 amino acids. Germline CDR1 DFQATT, CDR2 SNEGSKA (reference sequence). CDR3 DNA sequence: TGCAGTGCTAGAGATAAATCAGCGGGAGGGCCCGACACCGGGGAGCTGTTTTTT. This sequence encodes CSARDKSAGGPDTGELFF.

This clonotype was observed many times. This rearrangement joins TRBV12-3 or TRBV12-4 to TRBJ1-2; 8 bases match TRBD1. The CDR3 length is 14 residues. Trimming cost V 4 bases and J 7 bases; bases outside gene matches: 8. This CDR3 reads CASSSLQGVGGYTF. Here the CDR3 DNA reads TGTGCCAGCAGTTCATTACAGGGGGTGGGTGGCTACACCTTC.

This chain joins TRBV4-3 and TRBJ1-1; D gene unclear. This CDR3 is 15 amino acids long. Germline CDR1 LGHNA, CDR2 YSLEER. V was cut by 2 bases and J by 1 base, with 11 bases left in between. CDR3 sequence: CASSQRFGRNTEAFF. The CDR3 DNA follows: TGCGCCAGCAGCCAACGATTCGGCAGGAACACTGAAGCTTTCTTT.

There are a few counts of this clonotype. V gene TRBV4-3 combines with J gene TRBJ2-1, with no clear D. Germline-derived CDR1 and CDR2 are LGHNA and YSLEER. The CDR3 spans 16 residues. V was trimmed by 1 base and J by 0 bases, leaving 10 bases between them. The CDR3 spells CASSQGPSSSYNEQFF. The CDR3, as DNA: TGCGCCAGCAGCCAAGGACCCTCGAGCTCCTACAATGAGCAGTTCTTC.

This clonotype was seen a handful of times. The rearrangement joins TRBV7-8 to TRBJ2-1; 9 bases agree with TRBD2. This CDR3 has 17 residues. CDR1 is SGHVS, CDR2 FQNEAQ, per germline. V shed 1 base and J 8 bases; nucleotides not matched to a gene: 12. The CDR3 DNA follows: TGTGCCAGCAGCTTAGGTGGGGTAGCGGGAGCTCTGGATGAGCAGTTCTTC. Translation gives CASSLGGVAGALDEQFF.

V gene TRBV5-1 combines with J gene TRBJ2-7; 14 nucleotides agree with TRBD2. J lost 2 bases, V lost 5 bases, and 3 bases had no gene match. Germline loops: CDR1 SGHRS, CDR2 YFSETQ. The CDR3 sequence is 15 residues long. CDR3 in amino acids: CASSVTSGGAYEQYF. CDR3 nucleotide sequence: TGCGCCAGCAGTGTGACTAGCGGGGGGGCCTACGAGCAGTACTTC. Using reference TRBV5-1 and TRBJ2-7 for the parts outside the CDR3, the full variable domain is KAGVTQTPRYLIKTRGQQVTLSCSPISGHRSVSWYQQTPGQGLQFLFEYFSETQRNKGNFPGRFSGRQFSNSRSEMNVSTLELGDSALYLCASSVTSGGAYEQYFGPGTRLTVT.

This clonotype was seen more than once but under ten times. V and J are TRBV6-2 or TRBV6-3 and TRBJ1-6; D is possibly TRBD1 (5 bases). The V end was cut by 7 bases, the J end by 7 bases, with 11 bases between. The germline CDR1 and CDR2 sequences are MNHEY and SVGEGT. This CDR3 has 13 residues. DNA of the CDR3: TGTGCCAGCACCGACTACAGGAATTCACCCCTCCACTTT. This sequence encodes CASTDYRNSPLHF.

There are a few counts of this clonotype. The chain uses TRBV12-3 or TRBV12-4 and TRBJ1-1; the D gene is possibly TRBD1 (5 bases). The V and J ends lost 4 bases and 9 bases respectively, with 12 bases between them. The CDR3 length is 12 residues. CDR3 amino acids: CASSSGTSKAFF. CDR3 nucleotide sequence: TGTGCCAGCAGTTCCGGGACGTCAAAAGCTTTCTTT.

The genes are TRBV2 and TRBJ2-7; TRBD2 agrees at 10 bases. The CDR3 has 14 amino acids. CDR1 and CDR2 from the germline V gene are SNHLY and FYNNEI. J was trimmed by 5 bases and V by 6 bases; bases with no gene match: 7. CDR3 sequence reads: CASRAGTSDNEQYV. The CDR3 nucleotides are TGTGCCAGCAGGGCCGGGACTAGCGATAACGAGCAGTACGTC.

Ten or more counts support this clonotype. The chain couples TRBV7-2 to TRBJ2-4; no reliable D call. V lost 4 bases and J 15 bases, leaving 19 bases between the germline ends. This CDR3 contains 13 residues. CDR1 is SGHTA, CDR2 FQGNSA, per germline. The DNA for the CDR3 is TGTGCCAGCAGCTCCCAATCCCTTATGAGACTGTACTTC. Translation gives CASSSQSLMRLYF. Supplemented by reference TRBV7-2 and TRBJ2-4, the full variable domain reads GAGVSQSPSNKVTEKGKDVELRCDPISGHTALYWYRQSLGQGLEFLIYFQGNSAPDKSGLPSDRFSAERTGGSVSTLTIQRTQQEDSAVYLCASSSQSLMRLYFGAGTRLSVL.